The source of this T cell receptor (beta chain) is a study of control samples from healthy donors and cancer patients. Data came from immunoSEQ multiplex PCR; TCRdb stores just in-frame clones and leaves some out. The sample carries 91,000 or so clones, 91% recorded once. The germline V gene encodes CDR1 SGHTA and CDR2 FQGNSA. V was shortened by 6 bases and J by 1 base, with 15 bases between the two germline ends. CDR3 size: 15 residues. Sequencing was carried out using blood. This clonotype was sampled from a woman younger than 45 in good health. This rearrangement joins TRBV7-2 to TRBJ1-1, with D possibly being TRBD1 (5 bases). The CDR3 DNA reads TGTGCCAGCAGGTATACGACAGCCCCGAACACTGAAGCTTTCTTT. Translated, it gives CASRYTTAPNTEAFF.